This TCR beta chain originates from a study of HIV-infected patients and healthy controls (dated by TCRdb to the mid-2010s). Notes on the research overall: The study tested whether deep TCR repertoire sequencing of HIV patients' small blood samples could capture immune perturbation and reconstitution. General conclusions and limits of the study: Compared with controls, HIV-infected patients showed significantly different mean usage of eight alpha and eight beta V genes. Compared with untreated HIV+ repertoires, healthy control repertoires had roughly threefold more distinct CDR3s and higher Shannon diversity. Pairing of alpha and beta chains was not determined in the samples. Processing included only sixteen HIV-infected individuals, and this was regarded by the authors as a major limit on how widely the findings apply. The study cohorts differed slightly in age and sex profile, but those differences did not account for the observed differences in diversity. HIV-associated CDR3s exhibited a significant reduction in frequency during therapy, whereas CMV-associated CDR3s exhibited no significant change, although the majority increased in frequency. In size-matched repertoire data, the apparent post-therapy recovery of the Gini index in HIV-infected patients was not replicated. HIV-infected repertoires showed significantly elevated mean Gini indices relative to controls, which possibly reflects oligoclonality. HLA typing of donors was not performed in the study. Sequencing depth was restricted by the use of whole blood, which also prevented the dynamics of distinct T-cell subpopulations from being separated. Differing numbers of distinct sequences in patients and controls hindered comparison, and size-matching assigned excessive weight to rare events in the HIV-infected data. MAIT cell alpha-chain CDR3s were present at high frequency in healthy controls but severely depleted in HIV+ repertoires. Both the Jaccard index and the count of highly shared sequences showed that healthy controls shared more CDR3s between individuals than HIV+ patients did.

Looking up the germline V gene (reference sequence) yields CDR1 DFQATT and CDR2 SNEGSKA. The CDR3 covers 13 residues, taking in both the cysteine and the phenylalanine. The entry retains the CDR3 DNA only, 39 bases that are in frame from base 1. The V end gives up 3 bases and the J end 3 bases, leaving 5 bases in the junction not matched to a gene. As to this clonotype: Its antigen remains unidentified. Base quality data are lacking; no much larger clone is found one base away.

Using SuperScript III with primers targeting the alpha and beta constant regions, about 520 ng of RNA was reverse transcribed. Separate libraries for the alpha and beta chains were generated through chain-specific third strand synthesis that incorporated multiplexing indices. The protocol used a single primer pair to amplify all rearrangements within a chain, which avoided primer bias, and attached molecular barcodes to each cDNA molecule. The SP2 sequencing primer site and a random hexamer were carried on a 5' RACE adapter, to which purified cDNA was joined by T4 RNA Ligase 1. Second strand synthesis was performed with Phusion polymerase and primed from the SP2 site, and slow temperature ramps were applied to favor optimal annealing. The 12-nucleotide barcode on each molecule comprised two random hexamer sequences, both introduced before amplification and concatenated. An amplification PCR of 23 cycles with P5s and P7 primers came after a short first PCR that had added P5 and P7 adapter elements plus a second index. The libraries went through approximately 28 PCR cycles in total, were quantified on a Qubit, were sized on a Bioanalyzer, and were diluted to around 4.4 nM. Sequencing of the normalized libraries was performed on an Illumina MiSeq with 2 x 250 paired-end kits. Reverse transcription reactions were cleaned up on MinElute columns and eluted into approximately 10 ul Tris-Cl. Adapter ligations ran for around 20 hours at 16 degrees C and were afterwards cleaned with AMPure XP beads at a 1:1 ratio. As for how the authors treated the data: Demultiplexed FASTQ files were processed with a modified Decombinator by which V, J, insert and barcode information was output. Sequences that shared a barcode but differed from the dominant sequence were discarded as errors, and original cDNA molecules were estimated by counting barcodes clustered at Levenshtein distance 3. The R packages ineq, vegan, igraph and RCytoscape were used for downstream analyses, together with IMGT nomenclature and CDR3 definitions. V gene usage was calculated across distinct sequences, with every TCR tallied a single time to avoid skew from clonal expansion. Within a donor, similarity networks joined unique CDR3 amino acid sequences in every case where two of them were separated by a single Levenshtein edit. Published HIV-specific CDR3s (92 alpha, 600 to 850 beta) and CMV-specific CDR3s (roughly twelve alpha, a few hundred beta) were compiled and searched for in the repertoires. It was shown by random subsampling to size-matched repertoires that the decreased diversity of patients was not caused by their lower sequence numbers. TCRdb handled the public reads itself, with Q25 trimming in fastp and clone calling in MiXCR, and kept productive beta chains. Under each unique CDR3 protein, matching rows form one entry showing the most common genes and DNA. It is TCRdb's table, rather than the study itself, that gives the V and J calls and clone size. This sample comprises around 18,000 distinct CDR3 sequences, about 9.5% of them detected only once. The leading ten clones occupy about 3% of the sample.

Since whole blood was used without any cell fractionation, the repertoire reflected all peripheral T cells in unsorted form. Approximately ten uninfected healthy donors were sampled as controls, four of whom were sampled twice approximately 3 months apart. For RNA extraction, approximately 2.5 ml of peripheral blood was collected into Tempus tubes. Residual genomic DNA was removed with the TURBO-DNase kit and globin mRNA was depleted with GLOBINclear. This clonotype was sampled from an adult in good health. Recombination connected TRBV20-1 to TRBJ2-7; 7 middle bases align to TRBD2. Sequenced material: blood. The sequenced DNA is TGCAGTGCTAGTTCGCGGGAGTTCTACGAGCAGTACTTC. This yields the protein CSASSREFYEQYF.